One sample yielded the 9 T cell receptor beta chains listed below, sequenced in a study of response to subunit inactivated influenza vaccine (dated by TCRdb to 2016 to 2018). To prepare the library, RT-PCR was applied. The sequencer listed for this sample is Illumina HiSeq 2500. TCRdb handled the public reads itself, with Q25 trimming in fastp and clone calling in MiXCR, and kept productive beta chains. All rows with the same CDR3 protein become a single entry with the most common DNA and genes. This sample gives around 300,000 distinct CDR3 sequences in total; about 20% of them show up just once. The top ten hold about 9.4% of the sample. Sequenced material: PBMCs from blood, taken 21 months after vaccination. The receptors were gathered from a man aged 50 to 69 who received an inactivated influenza vaccine. Donor details come from another sample of the same person, matched by shared clones.

The chain has TRBV6-5 and TRBJ2-1; weak D call: TRBD2 (5 bases). The germline CDR1 and CDR2 sequences are MNHEY and SVGAGI. V lost 2 bases and J lost 1, with 12 bases in between. The CDR3 runs 16 residues. CDR3 bases: TGTGCCAGCAGTTACGTCACCACTAGATCCTACAATGAGCAGTTCTTC. This sequence encodes CASSYVTTRSYNEQFF.

The chain is built from TRBV28 and TRBJ2-1, with 10 bases aligning to TRBD1. The junction had 6 bases not matched to a gene; V was cut back by 2 bases and J by 8 bases. Germline V CDR1 and CDR2: MDHEN, SYDVKM. CDR3 length equals 15 residues. DNA for the CDR3: TGTGCCAGCAGTTTAGGGGACAGGGGTAGGGATGAGCAGTTCTTC. Amino acids: CASSLGDRGRDEQFF.

Remarks on this clonotype: The CDR3 does not close with the conserved phenylalanine or tryptophan, likely indicating a read error. No DNA is shown, since the ends of the CDR3 on it are uncertain; the CDR3 is the one TCRdb lists. This chain joins TRBV6-6 and TRBJ2-7. The germline V gene has CDR1 MNHNY and CDR2 SVGAGI (reference sequence). The CDR3 spans 13 amino acids, including both terminal residues. The CDR3 region is CASSYGQLYEQYL.

This clonotype was counted between two and nine times. The chain is built from TRBV24-1 and TRBJ2-3, with 7 bases matching TRBD1. Germline assignment: CDR1 KGHDR and CDR2 SFDVKD. This CDR3 has 13 residues. V lost 10 bases to trimming and J lost 0 bases; unmatched junction nucleotides: 3. CDR3 nucleotides: TGTGCCACAGGGGGCGGGAGCACAGATACGCAGTATTTT. This encodes CATGGGSTDTQYF.

J is TRBJ2-7 and V is TRBV18; no definite D call. This CDR3 comprises 12 residues. Germline V CDR1 and CDR2: KGHSH, LQKENI. Deletions cut 3 bases from V and 7 bases from J, with 10 bases between. The CDR3 loop reads CASSPNWMEQYF. The CDR3 DNA reads as TGTGCCAGCTCACCGAACTGGATGGAGCAGTACTTC.

The chain combines TRBV7-2 with TRBJ2-3; 11 nucleotides agree with TRBD2. CDR3 length: 17 residues. Trimming removed 5 bases from V and 4 bases from J; junction bases left unmatched: 11. Germline CDR1 SGHTA, CDR2 FQGNSA. The DNA for the CDR3 is TGTGCCAGCAGCCCAGTCACCGGGACTAGCGGCTCAGATACGCAGTATTTT. It specifies CASSPVTGTSGSDTQYF. Full variable domain (missing parts from reference TRBV7-2 and TRBJ2-3): GAGVSQSPSNKVTEKGKDVELRCDPISGHTALYWYRQSLGQGLEFLIYFQGNSAPDKSGLPSDRFSAERTGGSVSTLTIQRTQQEDSAVYLCASSPVTGTSGSDTQYFGPGTRLTVL.

This clonotype was observed at least ten times. The rearrangement uses TRBV28 and TRBJ1-5, with 9 nucleotides matching TRBD1. The junction had 4 bases not matched to a gene; V was cut back by 3 bases and J by 4 bases. The CDR3 runs to 15 residues. Germline V gene lookup returns CDR1 MDHEN and CDR2 SYDVKM. In nucleotides, the CDR3 is TGTGCCAGCAGTTTGGGACAGGGAAATAATCAGCCCCAGCATTTT. This encodes CASSLGQGNNQPQHF.

In its sample, this clonotype was seen a few times. The CDR3 loop is CASSQEWGQNEKLFF. The DNA for the CDR3 is TGTGCCAGCAGCCAAGAATGGGGTCAGAATGAAAAACTGTTTTTT. The chain links TRBV4-2 to TRBJ1-4; D is uncertain. V lost 0 bases, J lost 5 bases, and 10 bases lay in between. The V gene's germline CDR1 is LGHNA and CDR2 YNFKEQ. The CDR3 has 15 residues.

The rearrangement links TRBV4-3 to TRBJ1-4; the D gene is possibly TRBD1 (5 bases). The germline V gene has CDR1 LGHNA and CDR2 YSLEER. Trimming cost V 1 base and J 4 bases, with 7 bases left between them. The CDR3 is 14 residues long. The CDR3 spells CASSQGDLNEKLFF. The DNA of the CDR3 is TGCGCCAGCAGCCAAGGGGACCTTAATGAAAAACTGTTTTTT.